The count of the clone carrying this TCR beta chain is one. Antigen: not known. This sample was included in a study of cytomegalovirus exposure and HLA in healthy donors. General observations from the study: TCR beta V- and J-gene trimming, according to a later analysis, was linked to a missense DCLRE1C variant.

The PCR used 60 Vbeta and 13 Jbeta primers. Clones were read by immunoSEQ multiplex PCR, and TCRdb kept only the in-frame ones, dropping some. Among about 100,000 clones, 60% to 75% were seen once, and the ten largest hold 1.5% to 2%. The CDR3 has 15 residues. The germline CDR1 and CDR2 sequences are LGHNA and YNFKEQ. The junction had 10 bases not matched to a gene; V was cut back by 4 bases and J by 5 bases. The source is a woman aged 40 to 50 in good health and CMV-seronegative. The V call is TRBV4-2, the J call TRBJ2-7; 8 nucleotides align to TRBD2. The sample taken for sequencing was PBMCs. CDR3 region: CASSLGRLAGHEQYF. The DNA for the CDR3 is TGTGCCAGCAGCCTAGGGCGGCTAGCGGGCCACGAGCAGTACTTC.